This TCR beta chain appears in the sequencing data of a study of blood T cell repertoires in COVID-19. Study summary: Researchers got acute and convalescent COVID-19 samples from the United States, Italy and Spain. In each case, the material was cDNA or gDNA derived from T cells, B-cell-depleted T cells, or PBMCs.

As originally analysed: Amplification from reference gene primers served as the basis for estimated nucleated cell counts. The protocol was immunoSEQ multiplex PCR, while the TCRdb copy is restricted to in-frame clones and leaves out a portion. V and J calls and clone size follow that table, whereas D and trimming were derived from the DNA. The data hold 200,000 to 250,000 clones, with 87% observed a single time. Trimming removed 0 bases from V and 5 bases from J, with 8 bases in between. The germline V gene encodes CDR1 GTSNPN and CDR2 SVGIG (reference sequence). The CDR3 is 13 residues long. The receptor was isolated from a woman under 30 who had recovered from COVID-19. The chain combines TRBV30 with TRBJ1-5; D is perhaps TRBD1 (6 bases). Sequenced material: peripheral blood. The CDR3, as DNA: TGTGCCTGGAGTGTGTCAGGGGATCAGCCCCAGCATTTT. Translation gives CAWSVSGDQPQHF.